This entry lists 14 T cell receptor beta chains sequenced from one sample in a study of T cell clonality in common variable immunodeficiency. Findings of the study overall: In common variable immunodeficiency, TCR beta chains reportedly carried fewer deletions and N-nucleotide insertions.

Antigens of these TCRs are unknown. Measured with immunoSEQ multiplex PCR; TCRdb has only the in-frame clones, and not every one. Listed for the sample are about 32,000 clones, none seen a single time. The sequencing sample was made of peripheral blood mononuclear cells. The receptors were gathered from a human donor with common variable immunodeficiency.

Regarding this clone: The read comes to an end 3 residues before the CDR3 does, leaving the germline J gene to fill in the end. The chain recombines TRBV30 with TRBJ1-1, with 8 bases that match TRBD1. After removal of 3 bases from V and 5 bases from J, the junction contained 11 bases not matched to a gene. Germline loops: CDR1 GTSNPN, CDR2 SVGIG (reference sequence). The CDR3 spans 15 residues. The CDR3 here is CAWRKTRTGRTEAFF. Partial CDR3 DNA: TGTGCCTGGAGGAAAACCCGGACAGGGAGAACTGAA.

This clone appeared a few times. The CDR3 goes on 3 residues after the read ends, and that part is filled in from the germline J gene. This chain uses TRBV19 with TRBJ1-6; D is possibly TRBD1 (5 bases). The CDR3 consists of 19 residues. From germline, CDR1 is LNHDA and CDR2 SQIVND (reference sequence). Trimming left V 4 bases short and J 2 bases short, with 21 bases between. The chain's CDR3 is CASSTQDSGSLTYNSPLHF. Incomplete CDR3 DNA: TGTGCCAGTAGTACGCAGGATTCAGGGAGTCTTACCTATAATTCACCC.

CDR3 DNA (partial): TGTGCCAGCAGCTTAGCGCTGACGGGTGGAAACACC. Amino acids: CASSLALTGGNT. The whole CDR3 protein reads CASSLALTGGNTIYF. The rearrangement links TRBV7-2 to TRBJ1-3; D not resolved. The DNA ends 3 residues before the CDR3 does, and the rest of the CDR3 is filled in from the germline J gene. The V gene lost 0 bases and the J gene lost 3 bases, with 9 bases spanning the gap. The CDR3 length is 15 residues. Germline V lookup: CDR1 SGHTA, CDR2 FQGNSA.

In its sample, this clone was seen many times. The read ends 3 residues early relative to the CDR3; the germline J gene fills the gap. V is TRBV5-1 and J is TRBJ2-5, with a weak D call TRBD2 (7 bases). Germline values: CDR1 SGHRS, CDR2 YFSETQ. Trimming left V 2 bases short and J 2 bases short, with 16 bases between. The length of the CDR3 is 16 residues. The part of the CDR3 DNA that was read is TGCGCCAGCAGCTTTTTCACGGGGGGCCCGCAAGAGACC. This codes for CASSFFTGGPQET. The full CDR3 is CASSFFTGGPQETQYF.

With respect to this clone: From the germline J gene comes the end of the CDR3, since the read stops 3 residues before it. The chain combines TRBV2 with TRBJ1-6; perhaps TRBD1 as D (5 bases). Germline CDR1 and CDR2: SNHLY and FYNNEI. This CDR3 is 12 amino acids long. V lost 7 bases, J lost 7 bases, and 8 bases lay in between. CDR3 sequence: CASTQANSPLHF. Incomplete CDR3 DNA: TGTGCCAGCACACAGGCCAATTCACCC.

In this sample, this clone turned up many times. The read halts 3 residues ahead of the CDR3 end, with the missing end drawn from the germline J gene. This chain connects TRBV20-1 to TRBJ2-5, with D hard to call. This CDR3 is built from 11 residues. V lost 6 bases to trimming and J lost 4 bases, with 9 bases between them. Germline CDR1 DFQATT, CDR2 SNEGSKA (reference sequence). CDR3 amino acids: CSARRSETQYF. The DNA read from the CDR3 is TGCAGTGCCCGAAGGTCAGAGACC.

This clone was observed a few times. The read gets to within 3 residues of the CDR3 end, and the germline J gene fills in the rest. The V gene is TRBV18, the J gene TRBJ1-1, with D possibly TRBD1 on 5 matching bases. V lost 2 bases and J lost 0, with 10 bases in between. The CDR3 spans 15 residues. Germline loops: CDR1 KGHSH, CDR2 LQKENI. CDR3: CASSPRQSMNTEAFF. CDR3 DNA, as far as it was read: TGTGCCAGCTCACCAAGACAGAGCATGAACACTGAA.

This clone appeared many times. Read sequence stops 3 residues before the CDR3 end, and the germline J gene provides the missing end. The chain recombines TRBV19 with TRBJ2-7; 8 nucleotides line up with TRBD1. Germline V gene data show CDR1 as LNHDA and CDR2 as SQIVND (reference sequence). V lost 5 bases and J lost 5; bases outside the gene matches: 11. The CDR3 contains 15 residues. Incomplete CDR3 DNA: TGTGCCAGTAGTTTCACTCGACAGGGGATTCACGAG. As protein: CASSFTRQGIHE. The entire CDR3 protein is CASSFTRQGIHEQYF.

This clone has only a few counts. Sequencing ends 3 residues short of the CDR3 end; the germline J gene provides the rest. The J gene is TRBJ2-7, the V gene TRBV19; tentatively, D is TRBD1 (5 bases). The CDR3 consists of 14 residues. With 2 bases removed from V and 2 bases from J, the gap between germline ends came to 10 bases. Germline-derived CDR1 and CDR2 are LNHDA and SQIVND (reference sequence). Partial CDR3 DNA: TGTGCCAGTAGTATAACGGCAGGGCCCTACGAG. Translation: CASSITAGPYE. The whole CDR3 sequence is CASSITAGPYEQYF.

This clone has ten or more counts. The CDR3 extends 3 residues past the end of the read, so its final part is completed from the germline J gene. This chain connects TRBV30 to TRBJ1-2; tentative D call: TRBD1 (5 bases). Trimming stripped 0 bases from V and 7 bases from J, with 18 bases between. Germline V gene lookup returns CDR1 GTSNPN and CDR2 SVGIG (reference sequence). This CDR3 region has 15 residues. CDR3 residues: CAWSVQAVIARGYTF. The covered CDR3 bases are TGTGCCTGGAGTGTACAGGCAGTCATCGCCCGTGGC.

This clone has a count of ten or more. The read gets to within 3 residues of the CDR3 end, and the germline J gene fills in the rest. The chain couples TRBV19 to TRBJ2-3; 14 positions match TRBD2. Germline V gene sequence: CDR1 LNHDA, CDR2 SQIVND (reference sequence). CDR3 length equals 19 residues. After removal of 3 bases from V and 0 bases from J, the junction contained 8 bases not matched to a gene. CDR3 region: CASSIGTSGGSVSTDTQYF. The sequenced part of the CDR3 DNA is TGTGCCAGTAGTATCGGGACTAGCGGGGGATCCGTTAGCACAGATACG.

This clone was counted many times. An end of the junction differs from the germline gene, which may be a read error. The CDR3 end is not reached by the read, which stops 3 residues before it; the germline J gene fills it in. V and J are TRBV4-2 and TRBJ1-4; 7 nucleotides line up with TRBD1. Germline loops: CDR1 LGHNA, CDR2 YNFKEQ. The length of the CDR3 is 16 residues. The sequenced CDR3 bases are TGCGCCAGCAGCCAAGATTTGACAGGGAGGGGGGAAAAA. Amino acid sequence: CASSQDLTGRGEK. The entire CDR3 reads CASSQDLTGRGEKLFF.

With respect to this clone: The missing CDR3 end, 3 residues past where the read stops, is filled in from the germline J gene. This sequence joins TRBV19 and TRBJ1-3; 7 nucleotides line up with TRBD1. Germline V gene data show CDR1 as LNHDA and CDR2 as SQIVND (reference sequence). Trimming took 10 bases from V and 2 from J; bases not matched to a gene: 8. CDR3 length: 14 amino acids. The CDR3 sequence is CATETGQAGNTIYF. CDR3 bases read: TGTGCCACGGAGACAGGGCAGGCTGGAAACACC.

Remarks on this clone: Read coverage stops 3 residues before the CDR3 terminus; the germline J gene supplies the remainder. The chain combines TRBV7-6 with TRBJ1-1; D is possibly TRBD1 (5 bases). V gave up 4 bases and J gave up 7 bases, with 13 bases separating them. The CDR3 contains 13 residues. Germline V gene sequence: CDR1 SGHVS, CDR2 FNYEAQ. The covered CDR3 bases are TGTGCCAGCAGCTACACGCGGGGCGGTGAA. Translation gives CASSYTRGGE. From start to end, the CDR3 is CASSYTRGGEAFF.